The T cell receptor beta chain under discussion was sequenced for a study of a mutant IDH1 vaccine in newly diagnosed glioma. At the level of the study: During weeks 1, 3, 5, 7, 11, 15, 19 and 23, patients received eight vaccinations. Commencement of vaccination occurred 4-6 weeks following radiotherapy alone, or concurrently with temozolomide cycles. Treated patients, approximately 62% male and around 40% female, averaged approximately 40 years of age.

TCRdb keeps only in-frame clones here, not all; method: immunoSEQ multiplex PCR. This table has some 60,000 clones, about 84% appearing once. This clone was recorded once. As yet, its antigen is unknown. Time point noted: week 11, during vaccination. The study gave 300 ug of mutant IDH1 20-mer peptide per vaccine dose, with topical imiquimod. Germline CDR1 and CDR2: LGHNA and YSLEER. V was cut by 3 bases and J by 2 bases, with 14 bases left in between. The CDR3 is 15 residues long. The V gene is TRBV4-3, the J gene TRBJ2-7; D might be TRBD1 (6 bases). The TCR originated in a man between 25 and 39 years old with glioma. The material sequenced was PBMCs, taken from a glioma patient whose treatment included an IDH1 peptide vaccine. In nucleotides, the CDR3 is TGCGCCAGCAGCCAGACCACTTGGGGGCCCTACGAGCAGTACTTC. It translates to CASSQTTWGPYEQYF.